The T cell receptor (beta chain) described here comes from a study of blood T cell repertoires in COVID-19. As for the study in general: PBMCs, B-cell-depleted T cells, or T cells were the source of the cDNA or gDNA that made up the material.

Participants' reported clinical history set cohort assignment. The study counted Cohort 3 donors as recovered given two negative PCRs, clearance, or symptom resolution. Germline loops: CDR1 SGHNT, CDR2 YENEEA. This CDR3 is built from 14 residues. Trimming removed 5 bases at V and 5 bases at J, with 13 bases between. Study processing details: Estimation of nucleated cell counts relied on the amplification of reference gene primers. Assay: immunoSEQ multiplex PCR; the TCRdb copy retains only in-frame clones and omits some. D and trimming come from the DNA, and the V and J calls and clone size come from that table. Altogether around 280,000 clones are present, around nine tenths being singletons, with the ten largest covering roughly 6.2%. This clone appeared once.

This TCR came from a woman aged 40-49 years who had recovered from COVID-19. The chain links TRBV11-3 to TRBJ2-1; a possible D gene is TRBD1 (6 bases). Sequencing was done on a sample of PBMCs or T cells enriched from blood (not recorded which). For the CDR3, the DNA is TGTGCCAGCAGCATCGACAGGATTAACAATGAGCAGTTCTTC. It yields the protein CASSIDRINNEQFF.